This TCR beta chain emerged from a study of early T cells in non-severe SARS-CoV-2 infection. Via MiXCR, TCRdb re-called the 5' RACE reads, giving one row per CDR3 protein. The sample consists of around 100,000 distinct CDR3 sequences, about 15% of them appearing once. In its sample, this clonotype was seen a few times. The CDR3 spans 14 residues. The germline gives CDR1 LNHDA, CDR2 SQIVND (reference sequence). The trim removed 1 base at V and 3 bases at J, leaving 0 bases unmatched. This clonotype was sampled from an adult who was a healthcare worker with PCR-confirmed SARS-CoV-2 infection or an uninfected control (not recorded which). The sample taken for sequencing was whole blood. This chain links TRBV19 with TRBJ2-1, with TRBD2 matching 7 bases. The CDR3 loop reads CASSIGTSYNEQFF. The CDR3 DNA reads TGTGCCAGTAGTATAGGGACTAGCTACAATGAGCAGTTCTTC.